These 10 T cell receptor beta chains share one sample of origin, sequenced in a study of cytomegalovirus exposure and HLA in healthy donors. This table comes from immunoSEQ multiplex PCR, and its TCRdb copy is limited to in-frame clones, with some not included. The repertoire holds around 250,000 clones, around 91% seen once, with less than 0.4% in the top ten. What was sequenced was PBMCs. The receptors stem from a woman aged 18-35 years in good health and CMV-seronegative.

This sequence joins TRBV7-6 and TRBJ2-3, with TRBD2 matching 13 bases. After removal of 4 bases from V and 8 bases from J, the junction contained 3 bases not matched to a gene. Germline V lookup: CDR1 SGHVS, CDR2 FNYEAQ. This CDR3 has 14 amino acids. CDR3 nucleotide sequence: TGTGCCAGCAGCTCGGGACTAGCGGGGACTACGCAGTATTTT. It yields the protein CASSSGLAGTTQYF.

J is TRBJ2-2 and V is TRBV5-6; 9 bases match TRBD1. Trimming at V came to 0 bases and at J to 4 bases, leaving 4 bases not matched to a gene. Germline assignment: CDR1 SGHDT and CDR2 YYEEEE. The CDR3 loop spans 16 amino acids. CDR3 protein: CASSLGTGVRTGELFF. CDR3 bases: TGTGCCAGCAGCTTGGGGACAGGGGTGCGCACCGGGGAGCTGTTTTTT. Full variable domain (rest looked up from reference TRBV5-6 and TRBJ2-2): DAGVTQSPTHLIKTRGQQVTLRCSPKSGHDTVSWYQQALGQGPQFIFQYYEEEERQRGNFPDRFSGHQFPNYSSELNVNALLLGDSALYLCASSLGTGVRTGELFFGEGSRLTVL.

The chain combines TRBV14 with TRBJ2-7; TRBD1 agrees at 8 bases. V was clipped by 4 bases and J by 3 bases; unmatched bases: 8. This CDR3 region has 15 residues. The germline CDR1 and CDR2 sequences are SGHDN and FVKESK. The CDR3 sequence: CASSPGDTGGYEQYF. The CDR3 DNA is TGTGCCAGCAGCCCAGGGGACACAGGGGGCTACGAGCAGTACTTC.

This chain uses TRBV7-9 with TRBJ1-1; 9 bases map to TRBD1. The CDR3 has 15 amino acids. J was trimmed by 6 bases and V by 5 bases; bases with no gene match: 10. Looked up from germline, CDR1 is SEHNR and CDR2 is FQNEAQ (reference sequence). The CDR3 DNA reads as TGTGCCAGCAGCGCCCGAACCGGGACAGGGCCTGAAGCTTTCTTT. This encodes CASSARTGTGPEAFF.

This clone came up once. The rearrangement links TRBV15 to TRBJ1-1; possibly TRBD1 for D (5 bases). Between the trimmed V and J ends, which lost 5 bases and 6 bases, there was a span of 19 bases. This CDR3 spans 15 amino acids. Germline V CDR1 and CDR2: LNHNV, YYDKDF (reference sequence). Here the CDR3 reads CATSAGGGAGSEAFF. DNA of the CDR3: TGTGCCACCAGCGCCGGAGGAGGGGCGGGTTCTGAAGCTTTCTTT.

The chain couples TRBV13 to TRBJ2-2; D call uncertain. V was clipped by 0 bases and J by 8 bases, with 10 bases between them. The CDR3 is 14 amino acids. Germline CDR1 reads PRHDT; CDR2 reads FYEKMQ (reference sequence). The CDR3 coding sequence is TGTGCCAGCAGCTTAGGGGGCGTGATAGGGGAGCTGTTTTTT. Residues: CASSLGGVIGELFF. Full variable domain (remainder filled in from reference TRBV13 and TRBJ2-2): AAGVIQSPRHLIKEKRETATLKCYPIPRHDTVYWYQQGPGQDPQFLISFYEKMQSDKGSIPDRFSAQQFSDYHSELNMSSLELGDSALYFCASSLGGVIGELFFGEGSRLTVL.

The chain recombines TRBV7-7 with TRBJ2-5; TRBD1 matches at 9 bases. Losses at the gene ends were 5 bases for V and 5 bases for J; bases not matched to a gene: 12. The CDR3 is made up of 16 amino acids. Germline values: CDR1 SSHAT, CDR2 FNYEAQ (reference sequence). CDR3 nucleotides: TGTGCCAGCAGCCCCGGGACAGGGTTATCGGGGGAGACCCAGTACTTC. Translating it yields CASSPGTGLSGETQYF.

V usage is TRBV4-1 and J usage is TRBJ1-2; TRBD1 agrees at 7 bases. The CDR3 has 16 residues. After removal of 1 base from V and 0 bases from J, the junction contained 5 bases not matched to a gene. Germline CDR1 and CDR2: MGHRA and YSYEKL. CDR3 coding DNA: TGCGCCAGCAGCCAAGGACAGGGCAAAGCTAACTATGGCTACACCTTC. Its translation is CASSQGQGKANYGYTF.

V usage is TRBV4-2 and J usage is TRBJ1-2; 9 bases fit TRBD1. The V gene end was trimmed by 3 bases and the J gene end by 4 bases; junction bases not matched to a gene: 9. CDR3 size: 16 residues. In germline, CDR1 is LGHNA, CDR2 YNFKEQ. CDR3 coding DNA: TGTGCCAGCAGCCATCTACCCGGACAGGGGCCCTATGGCTACACCTTC. This sequence encodes CASSHLPGQGPYGYTF.

V usage is TRBV28 and J usage is TRBJ2-5; D ambiguous. V lost 8 bases to trimming and J lost 2 bases, with 9 bases between them. From germline, CDR1 is MDHEN and CDR2 SYDVKM. The CDR3 loop spans 12 amino acids. In DNA, the CDR3 is TGTGCCAGCGAGGCAGCGCAAGAGACCCAGTACTTC. Protein sequence: CASEAAQETQYF. Drawing the rest from reference TRBV28 and TRBJ2-5, the complete variable domain is DVKVTQSSRYLVKRTGEKVFLECVQDMDHENMFWYRQDPGLGLRLIYFSYDVKMKEKGDIPEGYSVSREKKERFSLILESASTNQTSMYLCASEAAQETQYFGPGTRLLVL.